This T cell receptor beta chain was sequenced for a study of blood T cell repertoires in COVID-19. On the study more broadly: Donors in the United States, Italy and Spain gave samples during acute or convalescent COVID-19. Nucleic acid was either cDNA or gDNA, and it came from T cells, B-cell-depleted T cells, or PBMCs.

Germline V gives CDR1 GTSNPN, CDR2 SVGIG (reference sequence). V dropped 8 bases and J dropped 5 bases, with 15 bases sitting between them. CDR3 size: 12 residues. Per the study methods: Nucleated cell number was recorded as an estimate derived from reference gene primer amplification. Method: immunoSEQ multiplex PCR; TCRdb's copy keeps in-frame clones and lacks some. V and J calls and clone size follow that table, whereas D and trimming were derived from the DNA. The data contain 150,000 to 200,000 clones, 85% to 90% of them singletons. The TCR comes from a man between 35 and 55 years old with active or convalescent COVID-19. The genes are TRBV30 and TRBJ2-5, with D possibly matching TRBD1 (6 bases). Sequencing was performed on peripheral blood. Here the CDR3 reads CAGNRVEETQYF. The CDR3 DNA follows: TGTGCCGGAAACAGGGTGGAGGAGACCCAGTACTTC.